The clone carrying this T cell receptor beta chain was observed at least ten times. These data are taken from a study of Graves' ophthalmopathy and Graves' hyperthyroidism. Beta-chain TCR CDR3 regions were amplified from RNA transcripts. Second-round multiplex PCR followed a first-round RT-PCR using HTBI primers. TCRdb reprocessed the multiplex PCR reads via MiXCR and lists one record per CDR3 protein. The sample gives 170,000 or so distinct CDR3 sequences, less than 45% of which show up once; 5.8% is in the top ten. The length of the CDR3 is 13 residues. Trimming pared 2 bases from V and 7 bases from J, leaving 8 bases between.

The specimen was peripheral blood. The chain links TRBV12-3 or TRBV12-4 to TRBJ2-2, with D perhaps TRBD1 or TRBD2 (5 bases each). This TCR came from a woman aged 40 to 50 with Graves' ophthalmopathy. This CDR3 is CASSLMGVGELFF. DNA for the CDR3: TGTGCCAGCAGTTTAATGGGGGTCGGGGAGCTGTTTTTT.